This TCR beta chain came from a study of radiotherapy plus CTLA-4 blockade in lung cancer. Whole-study results and caveats: Response was reportedly best predicted by early blood T cell clone dynamics, with interferon-beta. There was expansion of tumor-derived TCR clones in blood after radiotherapy plus ipilimumab.

About this clone: Its antigen remains unidentified.

Focal radiation and CTLA-4 blockade (ipilimumab) were tested in chemo-refractory metastatic non-small-cell lung cancer patients. Method: immunoSEQ multiplex PCR; TCRdb's copy keeps in-frame clones and lacks some. This table has some 60,000 clones, more than 70% appearing once. The germline gives CDR1 MNHEY, CDR2 SVGAGI. V gave up 0 bases and J gave up 4 bases; unmatched junction bases: 9. The CDR3 is made up of 16 amino acids. The sequencing used peripheral blood, collected from a patient treated with radiotherapy plus ipilimumab. The sequence derives from a human donor with non-small cell lung cancer who had a complete response to radiotherapy plus ipilimumab. This sequence joins TRBV6-5 and TRBJ2-7, with TRBD2 identical over 7 bases. CDR3 DNA: TGTGCCAGCAGTTACTCGATTAACGGGAGGACGTACGAGCAGTACTTC. It codes for CASSYSINGRTYEQYF.